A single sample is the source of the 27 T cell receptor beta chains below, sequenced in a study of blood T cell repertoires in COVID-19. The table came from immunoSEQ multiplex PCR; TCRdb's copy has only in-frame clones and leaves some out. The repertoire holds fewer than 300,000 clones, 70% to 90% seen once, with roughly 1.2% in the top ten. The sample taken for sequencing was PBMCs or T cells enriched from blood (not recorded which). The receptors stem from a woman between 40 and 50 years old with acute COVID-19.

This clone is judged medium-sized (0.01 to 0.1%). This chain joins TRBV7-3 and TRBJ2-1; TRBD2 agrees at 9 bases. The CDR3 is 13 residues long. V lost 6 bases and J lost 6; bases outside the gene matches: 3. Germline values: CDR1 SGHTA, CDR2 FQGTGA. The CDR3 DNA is TGTGCCAGCAGAGGTAGCGGGAGCAATGAGCAGTTCTTC. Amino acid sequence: CASRGSGSNEQFF.

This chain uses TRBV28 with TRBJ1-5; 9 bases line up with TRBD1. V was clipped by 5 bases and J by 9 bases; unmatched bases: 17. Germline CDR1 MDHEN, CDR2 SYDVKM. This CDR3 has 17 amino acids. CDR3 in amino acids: CASSLPGQGSFLRPQHF. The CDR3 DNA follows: TGTGCCAGCAGTCTCCCGGGACAGGGAAGTTTCCTGCGGCCCCAGCATTTT.

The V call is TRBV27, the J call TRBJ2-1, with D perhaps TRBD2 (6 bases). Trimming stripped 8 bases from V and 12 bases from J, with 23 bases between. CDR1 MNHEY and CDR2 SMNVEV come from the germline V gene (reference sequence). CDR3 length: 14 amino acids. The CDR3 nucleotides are TGTGCCAGCTGGAAGCTGAGCGGGCGAGAGGGGCAGTTCTTC. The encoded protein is CASWKLSGREGQFF.

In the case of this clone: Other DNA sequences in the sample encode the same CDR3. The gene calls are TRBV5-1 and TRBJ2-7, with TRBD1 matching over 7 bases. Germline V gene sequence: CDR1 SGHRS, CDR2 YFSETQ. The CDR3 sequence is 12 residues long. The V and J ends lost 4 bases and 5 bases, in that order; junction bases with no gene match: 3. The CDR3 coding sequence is TGCGCCAGCAGCCTAGGGGGCGACGAGCAGTACTTC. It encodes CASSLGGDEQYF.

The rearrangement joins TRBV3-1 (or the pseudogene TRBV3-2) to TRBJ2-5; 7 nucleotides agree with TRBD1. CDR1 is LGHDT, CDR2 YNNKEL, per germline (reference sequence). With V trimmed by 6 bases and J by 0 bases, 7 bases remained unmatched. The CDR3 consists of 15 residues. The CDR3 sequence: CASRSIDRDQETQYF. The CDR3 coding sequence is TGTGCCAGCAGATCAATAGACAGGGACCAAGAGACCCAGTACTTC.

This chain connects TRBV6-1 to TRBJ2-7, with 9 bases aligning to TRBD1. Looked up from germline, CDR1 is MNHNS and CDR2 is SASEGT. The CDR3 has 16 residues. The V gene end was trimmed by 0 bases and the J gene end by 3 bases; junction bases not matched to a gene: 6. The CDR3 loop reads CASSEARGTGLYEQYF. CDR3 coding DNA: TGTGCCAGCAGTGAAGCGCGCGGGACAGGGCTCTACGAGCAGTACTTC.

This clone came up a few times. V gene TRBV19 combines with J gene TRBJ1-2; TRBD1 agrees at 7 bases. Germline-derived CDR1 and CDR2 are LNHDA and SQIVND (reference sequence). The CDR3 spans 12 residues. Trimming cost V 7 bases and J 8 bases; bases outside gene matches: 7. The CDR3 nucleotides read TGTGCCAGTACCCAAGGGGGCTTCGGCTACACCTTC. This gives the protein CASTQGGFGYTF.

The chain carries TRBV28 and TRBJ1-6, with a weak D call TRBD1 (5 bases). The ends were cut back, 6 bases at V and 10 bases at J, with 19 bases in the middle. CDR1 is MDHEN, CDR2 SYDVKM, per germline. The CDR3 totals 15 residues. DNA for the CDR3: TGTGCCAGCAGCCCCCCAGGGAAGATTGGATCACCCCTCCACTTT. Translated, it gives CASSPPGKIGSPLHF.

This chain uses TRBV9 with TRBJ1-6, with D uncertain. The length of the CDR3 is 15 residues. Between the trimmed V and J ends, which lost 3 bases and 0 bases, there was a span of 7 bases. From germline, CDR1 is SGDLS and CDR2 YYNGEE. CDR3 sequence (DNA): TGTGCCAGCAGCGGTGGGAGCTCCTATAATTCACCCCTCCACTTT. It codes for CASSGGSSYNSPLHF.

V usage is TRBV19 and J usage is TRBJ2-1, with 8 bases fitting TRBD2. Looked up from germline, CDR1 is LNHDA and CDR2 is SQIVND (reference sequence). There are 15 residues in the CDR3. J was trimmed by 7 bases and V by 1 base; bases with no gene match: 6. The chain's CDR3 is CASSIGAGDFNEQFF. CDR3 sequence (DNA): TGTGCCAGTAGTATAGGAGCGGGAGATTTTAATGAGCAGTTCTTC.

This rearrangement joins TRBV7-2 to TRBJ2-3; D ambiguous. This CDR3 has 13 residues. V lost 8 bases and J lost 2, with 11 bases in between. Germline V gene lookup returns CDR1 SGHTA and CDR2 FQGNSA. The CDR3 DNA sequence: TGTGCCAGCGGCAGCGCGGCCACAGATACGCAGTATTTT. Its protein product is CASGSAATDTQYF.

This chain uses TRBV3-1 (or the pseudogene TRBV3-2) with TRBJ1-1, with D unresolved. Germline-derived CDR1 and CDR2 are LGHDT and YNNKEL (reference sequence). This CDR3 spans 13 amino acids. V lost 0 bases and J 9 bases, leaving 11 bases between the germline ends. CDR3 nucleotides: TGTGCCAGCAGCCAAGAAGACTCCCCCAAAGCTTTCTTT. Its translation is CASSQEDSPKAFF.

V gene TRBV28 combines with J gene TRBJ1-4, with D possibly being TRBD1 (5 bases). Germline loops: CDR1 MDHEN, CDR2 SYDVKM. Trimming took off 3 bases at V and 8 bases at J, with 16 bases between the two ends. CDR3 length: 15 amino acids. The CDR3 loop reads CASSFVQGLQEKLFF. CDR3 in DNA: TGTGCCAGCAGTTTTGTCCAGGGATTACAGGAAAAACTGTTTTTT.

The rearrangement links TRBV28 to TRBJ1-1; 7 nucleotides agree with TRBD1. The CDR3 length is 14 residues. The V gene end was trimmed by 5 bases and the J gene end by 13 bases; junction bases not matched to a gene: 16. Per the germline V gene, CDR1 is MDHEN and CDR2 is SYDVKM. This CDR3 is CASSLTPKQGMDFF. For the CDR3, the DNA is TGTGCCAGCAGTCTTACACCCAAACAGGGGATGGATTTCTTT.

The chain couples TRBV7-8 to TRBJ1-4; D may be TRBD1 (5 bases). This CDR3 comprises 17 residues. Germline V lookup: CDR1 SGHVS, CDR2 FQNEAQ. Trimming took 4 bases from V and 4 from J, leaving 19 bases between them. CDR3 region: CASSSGPRQLFNEKLFF. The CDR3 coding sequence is TGTGCCAGCAGCTCAGGCCCCCGACAGCTATTTAATGAAAAACTGTTTTTT. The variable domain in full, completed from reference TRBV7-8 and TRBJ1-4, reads GAGVSQSPRYKVAKRGQDVALRCDPISGHVSLFWYQQALGQGPEFLTYFQNEAQLDKSGLPSDRFFAERPEGSVSTLKIQRTQQEDSAVYLCASSSGPRQLFNEKLFFGSGTQLSVL.

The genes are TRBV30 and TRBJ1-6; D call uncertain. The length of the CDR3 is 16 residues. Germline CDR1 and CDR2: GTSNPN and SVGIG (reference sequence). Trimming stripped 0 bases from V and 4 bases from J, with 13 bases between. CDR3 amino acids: CAWSVPGSGYNSPLHF. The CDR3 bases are TGTGCCTGGAGTGTACCGGGGAGTGGGTATAATTCACCCCTCCACTTT.

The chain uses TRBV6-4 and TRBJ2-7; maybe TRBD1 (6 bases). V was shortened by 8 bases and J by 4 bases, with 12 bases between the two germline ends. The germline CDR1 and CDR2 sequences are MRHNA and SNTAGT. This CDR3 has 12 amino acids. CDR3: CASSRGPYEQYV. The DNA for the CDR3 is TGTGCCAGCTCCAGGGGCCCTTACGAGCAGTACGTC.

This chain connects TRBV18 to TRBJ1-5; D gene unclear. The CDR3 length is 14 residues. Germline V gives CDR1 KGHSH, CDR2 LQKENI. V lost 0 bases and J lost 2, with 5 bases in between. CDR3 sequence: CASSPPGGNQPQHF. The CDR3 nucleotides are TGTGCCAGCTCACCACCCGGGGGCAATCAGCCCCAGCATTTT.

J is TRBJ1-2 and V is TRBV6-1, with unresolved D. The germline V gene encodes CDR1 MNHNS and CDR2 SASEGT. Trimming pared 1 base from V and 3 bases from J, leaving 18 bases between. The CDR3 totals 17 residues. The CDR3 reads CASSEGFRREIDYGYTF. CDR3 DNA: TGTGCCAGCAGTGAAGGGTTTAGGAGGGAAATTGACTATGGCTACACCTTC.

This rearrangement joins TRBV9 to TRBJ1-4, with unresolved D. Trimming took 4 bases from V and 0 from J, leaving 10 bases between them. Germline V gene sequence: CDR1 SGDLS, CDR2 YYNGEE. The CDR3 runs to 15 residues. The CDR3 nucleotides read TGTGCCAGCAGCCCCTGGGCCTCAACTAATGAAAAACTGTTTTTT. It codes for CASSPWASTNEKLFF.

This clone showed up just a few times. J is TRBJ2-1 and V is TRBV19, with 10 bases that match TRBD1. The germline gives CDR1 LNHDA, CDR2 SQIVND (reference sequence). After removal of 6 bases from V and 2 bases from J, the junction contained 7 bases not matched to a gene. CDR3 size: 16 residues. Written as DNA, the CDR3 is TGTGCCAGTAGCAAGGGACAGGGGATAACCTACAATGAGCAGTTCTTC. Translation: CASSKGQGITYNEQFF.

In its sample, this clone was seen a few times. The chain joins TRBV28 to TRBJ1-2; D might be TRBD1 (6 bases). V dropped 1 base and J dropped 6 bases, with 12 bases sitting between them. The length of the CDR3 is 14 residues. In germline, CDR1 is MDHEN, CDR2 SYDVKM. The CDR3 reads CASSLSPGAHGYTF. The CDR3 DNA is TGTGCCAGCAGTTTATCGCCAGGGGCCCATGGCTACACCTTC.

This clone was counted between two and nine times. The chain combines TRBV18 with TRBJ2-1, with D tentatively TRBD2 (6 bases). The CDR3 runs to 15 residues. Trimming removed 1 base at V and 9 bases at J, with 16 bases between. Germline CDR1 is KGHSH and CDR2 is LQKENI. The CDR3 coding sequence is TGTGCCAGCTCACCACTGGGGGGTGTTACGGGTGAGCAGTTCTTC. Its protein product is CASSPLGGVTGEQFF.

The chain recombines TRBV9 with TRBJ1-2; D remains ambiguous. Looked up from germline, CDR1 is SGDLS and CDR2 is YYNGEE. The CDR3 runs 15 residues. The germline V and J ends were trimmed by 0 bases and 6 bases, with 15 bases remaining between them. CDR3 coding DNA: TGTGCCAGCAGCGTAGGAGAGCGAATCTCTCATGGCTACACCTTC. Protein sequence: CASSVGERISHGYTF.

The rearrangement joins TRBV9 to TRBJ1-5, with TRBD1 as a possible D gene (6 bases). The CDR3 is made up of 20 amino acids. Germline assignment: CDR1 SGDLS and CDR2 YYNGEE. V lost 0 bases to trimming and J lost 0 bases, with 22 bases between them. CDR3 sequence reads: CASSVATEADSQYSNQPQHF. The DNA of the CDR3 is TGTGCCAGCAGCGTAGCTACCGAGGCGGACAGCCAGTATAGCAATCAGCCCCAGCATTTT.

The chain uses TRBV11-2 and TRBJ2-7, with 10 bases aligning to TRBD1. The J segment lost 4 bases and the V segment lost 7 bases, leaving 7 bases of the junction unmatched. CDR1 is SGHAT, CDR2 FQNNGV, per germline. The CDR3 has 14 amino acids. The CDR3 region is CASTNRTGGYEQYV. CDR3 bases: TGTGCCAGCACCAACCGGACAGGGGGTTACGAGCAGTACGTC.

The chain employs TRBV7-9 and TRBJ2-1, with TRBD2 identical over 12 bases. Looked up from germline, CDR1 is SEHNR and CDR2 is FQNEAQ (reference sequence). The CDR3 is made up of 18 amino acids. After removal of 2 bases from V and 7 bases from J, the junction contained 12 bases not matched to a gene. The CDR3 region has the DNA TGTGCCAGCAGCTTACCCCCGAGACTAGCGGGAGCGAGAAATGAGCAGTTCTTC. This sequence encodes CASSLPPRLAGARNEQFF.